This TCR beta chain was sequenced in a study of TIL therapy for anti-PD-1-resistant metastatic lung cancer. Study-wide context: Tumors carried a median about 1.6 non-synonymous mutations per megabase. General observations from the study: After infusion, TIL clonotypes partly replaced peripheral T cells and declined over months.

The libraries were made with immunoSEQ v3. Clones were read by immunoSEQ multiplex PCR, and TCRdb kept only the in-frame ones, dropping some. Of more than 15,000 clones listed, roughly four fifths were seen once; the top ten hold roughly 2%. Time point of the sample: pre-treatment sample, taken before nivolumab and TIL therapy. On this clone: Its antigen is unknown.

With 8 bases removed from V and 1 base from J, the gap between germline ends came to 26 bases. This CDR3 has 18 residues. Sequences were derived from blood, sampled at baseline. The chain employs TRBV23-1 and TRBJ1-2; D ambiguous. TRBV23-1 qualifies as an ORF whose function is uncertain. The receptor was isolated from a person between 30 and 80 years old with non-small cell lung cancer. CDR3 sequence (DNA): TGCGCCAGCCGTCCCCCTTGGCTGAGCTTTTCCCATAACTATGGCTACACCTTC. It yields the protein CASRPPWLSFSHNYGYTF.